This section outlines one TCR beta chain sequence together with its context. Its antigen is currently unknown. Germline V CDR1 and CDR2: SGDLS, YYNGEE. Deletions cut 3 bases from V and 4 bases from J, with 14 bases between. The CDR3 extends over 15 amino acids. TCRdb keeps only in-frame clones here, not all; method: immunoSEQ multiplex PCR. The sample contains 150,000 or so clones, 90% to 95% of which appear only once. The record originates from a study of T cell responses to AZD1222 COVID-19 vaccine. Study-wide results and caveats: Only five or six AZD1222 recipients were seropositive at baseline. White British people made up most donors, females outnumbered males, and clonal diversity was possibly underestimated.

The rearrangement links TRBV9 to TRBJ1-5; no clear D. The TCR was taken from an adult in good health. The sequencing used peripheral blood, collected on day 0 of AZD1222 vaccination. Here the CDR3 reads CASSANVGSNQPQHF. The CDR3 region has the DNA TGTGCCAGCAGCGCAAACGTGGGCAGTAATCAGCCCCAGCATTTT.